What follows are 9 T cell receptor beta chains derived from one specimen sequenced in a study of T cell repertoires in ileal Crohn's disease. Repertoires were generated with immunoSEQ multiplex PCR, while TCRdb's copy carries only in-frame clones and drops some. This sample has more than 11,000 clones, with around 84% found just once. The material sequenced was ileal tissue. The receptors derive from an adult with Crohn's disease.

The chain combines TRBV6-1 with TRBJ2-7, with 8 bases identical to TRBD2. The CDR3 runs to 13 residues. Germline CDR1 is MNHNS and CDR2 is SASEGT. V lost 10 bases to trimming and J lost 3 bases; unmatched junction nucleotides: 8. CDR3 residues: CAIESGTSYEQYF. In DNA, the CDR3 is TGTGCCATCGAGAGCGGGACTAGCTACGAGCAGTACTTC.

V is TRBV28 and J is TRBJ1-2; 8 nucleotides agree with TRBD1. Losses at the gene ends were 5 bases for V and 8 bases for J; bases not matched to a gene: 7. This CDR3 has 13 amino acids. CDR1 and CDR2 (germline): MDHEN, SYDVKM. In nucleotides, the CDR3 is TGTGCCAGCAGTCTAAAGGACAGGGTCGGCTACACCTTC. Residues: CASSLKDRVGYTF.

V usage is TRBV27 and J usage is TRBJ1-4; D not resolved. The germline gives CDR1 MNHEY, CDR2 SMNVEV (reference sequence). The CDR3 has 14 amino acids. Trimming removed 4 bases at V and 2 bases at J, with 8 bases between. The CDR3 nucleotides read TGTGCCAGCAGTTCTAGACGGACTAATGAAAAACTGTTTTTT. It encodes CASSSRRTNEKLFF.

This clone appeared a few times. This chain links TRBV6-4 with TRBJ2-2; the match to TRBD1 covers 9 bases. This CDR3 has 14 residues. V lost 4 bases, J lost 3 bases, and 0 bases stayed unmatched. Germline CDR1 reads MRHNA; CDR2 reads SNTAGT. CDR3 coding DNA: TGTGCCAGCAGTGGACAGGGGGACACCGGGGAGCTGTTTTTT. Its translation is CASSGQGDTGELFF.

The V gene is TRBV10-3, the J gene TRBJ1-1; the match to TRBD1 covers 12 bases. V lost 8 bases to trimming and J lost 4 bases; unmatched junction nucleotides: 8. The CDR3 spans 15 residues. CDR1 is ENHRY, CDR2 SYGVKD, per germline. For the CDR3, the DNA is TGTGCCATCCGATCCGGGACAGGGGGCTTCACTGAAGCTTTCTTT. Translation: CAIRSGTGGFTEAFF.

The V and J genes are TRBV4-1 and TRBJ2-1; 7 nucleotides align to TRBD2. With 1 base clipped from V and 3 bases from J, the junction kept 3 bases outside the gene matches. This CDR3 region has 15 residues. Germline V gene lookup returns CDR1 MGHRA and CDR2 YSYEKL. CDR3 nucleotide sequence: TGCGCCAGCAGCCAAGGGAGCGGGGTCTACAATGAGCAGTTCTTC. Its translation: CASSQGSGVYNEQFF.

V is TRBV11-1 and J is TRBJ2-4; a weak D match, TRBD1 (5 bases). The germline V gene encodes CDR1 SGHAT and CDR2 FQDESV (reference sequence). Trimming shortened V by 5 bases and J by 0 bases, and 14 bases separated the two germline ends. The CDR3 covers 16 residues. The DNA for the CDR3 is TGTGCCAGCAGCCCCGTTGACAGACTAGCCAAAAACATTCAGTACTTC. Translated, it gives CASSPVDRLAKNIQYF.

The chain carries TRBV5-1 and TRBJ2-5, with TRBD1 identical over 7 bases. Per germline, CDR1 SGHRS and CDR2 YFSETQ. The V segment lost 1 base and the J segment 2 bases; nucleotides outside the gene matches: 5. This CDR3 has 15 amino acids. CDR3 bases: TGCGCCAGCAGCTTGACAGGGGTTCGTCAAGAGACCCAGTACTTC. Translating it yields CASSLTGVRQETQYF.

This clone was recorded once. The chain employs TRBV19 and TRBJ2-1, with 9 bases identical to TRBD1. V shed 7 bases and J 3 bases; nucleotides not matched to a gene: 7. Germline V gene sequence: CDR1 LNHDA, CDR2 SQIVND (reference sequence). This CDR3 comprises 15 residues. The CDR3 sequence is CASTPDRGDYNEQFF. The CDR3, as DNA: TGTGCCAGTACCCCGGACAGGGGCGACTACAATGAGCAGTTCTTC.